This T cell receptor beta chain was observed in a study of CD8 T cells in ankylosing spondylitis. The V end lost 0 bases, the J end lost 6 bases, and 9 bases lay between the germline ends. Germline values: CDR1 DFQATT, CDR2 SNEGSKA (reference sequence). This CDR3 is built from 13 residues. The sample holds a few counts of this clonotype. Its antigen remains unknown. Overall study findings and caveats: What seemed typical of ankylosing spondylitis blood was a TCR beta motif built from roughly 8 highly homologous variants. Earlier literature documents some of the motif variants in reactive arthritis synovial fluid and blood.

Quantitative 5'-RACE with molecular barcodes was used to make the TCR beta libraries. TCRdb re-called the 5' RACE reads with MiXCR, one entry per CDR3 protein. The sample includes 200,000 to 250,000 distinct CDR3 sequences, around 24% seen only once; the top ten take about 7%. The receptor was isolated from a male donor with ankylosing spondylitis or in good health (not recorded which). What was sequenced was blood, either unsorted or a sorted T cell fraction (not recorded which). The V and J genes are TRBV20-1 and TRBJ2-4; perhaps TRBD2 as D (5 bases). The CDR3 protein is CSARDGSLNIQYF. DNA for the CDR3: TGCAGTGCTAGAGATGGGAGTCTAAACATTCAGTACTTC.